This T cell receptor beta chain was recovered during a study of lung T cells in sarcoidosis with Löfgren's syndrome. TCRdb reprocessed the reads with MiXCR, giving one entry per CDR3 protein. This repertoire includes 15 to 20 distinct CDR3 sequences. V lost 0 bases and J 8 bases, leaving 8 bases between the germline ends. CDR3 length: 13 amino acids. Germline-derived CDR1 and CDR2 are MNHEY and SVGAGI. Sequences were obtained from CD4+ T cells from bronchoalveolar lavage. The genes are TRBV6-5 and TRBJ1-5; D remains unclear. This TCR was recovered from a human donor with sarcoidosis (Löfgren's syndrome or another form), or a control subject (not recorded which). This table probably holds off-target reads from a library built for another chain. This chain's CDR3 is CASSYSPWEPQHF. Here the CDR3 DNA reads TGTGCCAGCAGTTACTCCCCGTGGGAGCCCCAGCATTTT.